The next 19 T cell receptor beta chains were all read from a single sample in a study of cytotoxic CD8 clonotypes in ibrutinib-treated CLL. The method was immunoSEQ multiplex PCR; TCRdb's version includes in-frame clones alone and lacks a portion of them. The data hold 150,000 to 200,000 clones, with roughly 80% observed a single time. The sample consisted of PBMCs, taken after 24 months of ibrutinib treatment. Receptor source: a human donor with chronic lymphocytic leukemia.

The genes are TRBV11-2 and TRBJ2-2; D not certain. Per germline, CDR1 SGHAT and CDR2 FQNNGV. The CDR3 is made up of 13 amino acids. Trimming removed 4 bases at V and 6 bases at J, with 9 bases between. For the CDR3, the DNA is TGTGCCAGCAGCTGGGGAAACCCCGGGGAGCTGTTTTTT. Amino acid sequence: CASSWGNPGELFF. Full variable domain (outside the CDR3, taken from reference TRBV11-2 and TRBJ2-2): EAGVAQSPRYKIIEKRQSVAFWCNPISGHATLYWYQQILGQGPKLLIQFQNNGVVDDSQLPKDRFSAERLKGVDSTLKIQPAKLEDSAVYLCASSWGNPGELFFGEGSRLTVL.

The CDR3 loop is CALADANTGELFF. DNA of the CDR3: TGTGCCCTAGCCGACGCGAACACCGGGGAGCTGTTTTTT. The V gene is TRBV19, the J gene TRBJ2-2; D is possibly TRBD2 (5 bases). The ends were cut back, 11 bases at V and 0 bases at J, with 10 bases in the middle. Germline V CDR1 and CDR2: LNHDA, SQIVND (reference sequence). This CDR3 is 13 amino acids long.

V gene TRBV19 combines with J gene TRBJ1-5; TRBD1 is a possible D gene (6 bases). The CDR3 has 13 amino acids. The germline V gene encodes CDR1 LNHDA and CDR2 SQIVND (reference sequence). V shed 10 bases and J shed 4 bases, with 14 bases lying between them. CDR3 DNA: TGTGCCACATGGGGGGCTTGGAATCAGCCCCAGCATTTT. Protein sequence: CATWGAWNQPQHF.

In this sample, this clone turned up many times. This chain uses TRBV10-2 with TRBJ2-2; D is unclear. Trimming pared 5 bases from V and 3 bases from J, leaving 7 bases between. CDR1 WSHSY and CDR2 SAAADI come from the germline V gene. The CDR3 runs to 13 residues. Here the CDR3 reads CASSRRDTGELFF. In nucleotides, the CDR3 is TGCGCCAGCAGTAGAAGGGACACCGGGGAGCTGTTTTTT.

CDR3 sequence reads: CASSSRGGNTIYF. DNA of the CDR3: TGCGCCAGCAGCTCGCGAGGGGGAAACACCATATATTTT. This chain links TRBV5-1 with TRBJ1-3; the D is unclear. Germline-derived CDR1 and CDR2 are SGHRS and YFSETQ. Deletions cut 3 bases from V and 4 bases from J, with 8 bases between. The length of the CDR3 is 13 residues.

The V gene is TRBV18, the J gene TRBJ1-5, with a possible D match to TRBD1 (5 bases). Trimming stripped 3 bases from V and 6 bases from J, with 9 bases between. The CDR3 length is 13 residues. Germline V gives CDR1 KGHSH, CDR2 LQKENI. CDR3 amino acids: CASSPGEGQPQHF. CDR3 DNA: TGTGCCAGCTCACCGGGGGAGGGTCAGCCCCAGCATTTT.

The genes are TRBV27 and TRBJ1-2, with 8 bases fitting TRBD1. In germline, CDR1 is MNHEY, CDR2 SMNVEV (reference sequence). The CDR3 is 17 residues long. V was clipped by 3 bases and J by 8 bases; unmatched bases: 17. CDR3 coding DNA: TGTGCCAGCAGTTTTGATCCCGCAGGGGGCTTGATAGGGGGCTACACCTTC. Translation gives CASSFDPAGGLIGGYTF.

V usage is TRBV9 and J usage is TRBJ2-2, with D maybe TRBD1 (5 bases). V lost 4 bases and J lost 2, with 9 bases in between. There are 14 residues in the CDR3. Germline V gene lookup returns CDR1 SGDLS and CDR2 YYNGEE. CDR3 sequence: CASSPQGNTGELFF. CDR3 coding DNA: TGTGCCAGCAGCCCTCAGGGTAACACCGGGGAGCTGTTTTTT. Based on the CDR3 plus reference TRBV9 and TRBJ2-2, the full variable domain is DSGVTQTPKHLITATGQRVTLRCSPRSGDLSVYWYQQSLDQGLQFLIQYYNGEERAKGNILERFSAQQFPDLHSELNLSSLELGDSALYFCASSPQGNTGELFFGEGSRLTVL.

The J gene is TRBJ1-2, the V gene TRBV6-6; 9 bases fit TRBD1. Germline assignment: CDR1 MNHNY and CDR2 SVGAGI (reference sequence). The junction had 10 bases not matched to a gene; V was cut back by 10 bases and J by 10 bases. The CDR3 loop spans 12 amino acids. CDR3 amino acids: CAIRGTGSYYTF. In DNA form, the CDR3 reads TGTGCCATCAGGGGGACAGGGTCATACTACACCTTC.

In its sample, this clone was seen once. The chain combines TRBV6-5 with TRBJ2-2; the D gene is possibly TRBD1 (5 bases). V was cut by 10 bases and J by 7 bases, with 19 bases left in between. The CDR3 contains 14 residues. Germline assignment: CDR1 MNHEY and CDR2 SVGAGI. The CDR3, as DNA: TGTGCCAATCTGACCCGGGTAGGGGACGGGGAGCTGTTTTTT. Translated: CANLTRVGDGELFF.

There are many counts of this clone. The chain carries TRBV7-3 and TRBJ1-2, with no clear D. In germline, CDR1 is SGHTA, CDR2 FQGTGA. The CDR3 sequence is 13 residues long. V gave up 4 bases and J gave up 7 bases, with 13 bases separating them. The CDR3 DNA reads TGTGCCAGCAGCTCCCAGCCGCTGGGTGGCTACACCTTC. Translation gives CASSSQPLGGYTF.

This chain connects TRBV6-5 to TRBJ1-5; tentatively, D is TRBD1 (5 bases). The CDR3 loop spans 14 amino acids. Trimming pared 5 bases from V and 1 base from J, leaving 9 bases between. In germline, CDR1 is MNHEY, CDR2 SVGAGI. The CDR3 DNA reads TGTGCCAGCAGTCGGGGGGGGAGCAATCAGCCCCAGCATTTT. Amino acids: CASSRGGSNQPQHF.

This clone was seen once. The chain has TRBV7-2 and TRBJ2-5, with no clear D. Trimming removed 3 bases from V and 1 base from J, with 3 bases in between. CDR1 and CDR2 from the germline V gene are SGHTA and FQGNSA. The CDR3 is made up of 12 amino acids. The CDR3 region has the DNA TGTGCCAGCAGCTTGGTCCAAGAGACCCAGTACTTC. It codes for CASSLVQETQYF.

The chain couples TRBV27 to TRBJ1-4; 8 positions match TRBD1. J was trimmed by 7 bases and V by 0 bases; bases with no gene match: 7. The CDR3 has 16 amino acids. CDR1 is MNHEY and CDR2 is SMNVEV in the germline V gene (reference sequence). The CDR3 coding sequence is TGTGCCAGCAGTTTATCGATGGCAGGGGGCGGTGAAAAACTGTTTTTT. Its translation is CASSLSMAGGGEKLFF.

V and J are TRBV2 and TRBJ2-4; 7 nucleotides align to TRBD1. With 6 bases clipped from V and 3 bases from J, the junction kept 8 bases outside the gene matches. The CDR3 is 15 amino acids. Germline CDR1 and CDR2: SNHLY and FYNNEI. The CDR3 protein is CASRGEGAGKNIQYF. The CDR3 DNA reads TGTGCCAGCAGGGGAGAGGGGGCGGGCAAAAACATTCAGTACTTC.

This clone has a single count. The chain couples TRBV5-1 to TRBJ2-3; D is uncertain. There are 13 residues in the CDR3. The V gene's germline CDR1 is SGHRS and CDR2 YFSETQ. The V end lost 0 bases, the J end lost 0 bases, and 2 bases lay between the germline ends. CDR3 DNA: TGCGCCAGCAGCTTGGGGAGCACAGATACGCAGTATTTT. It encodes CASSLGSTDTQYF.

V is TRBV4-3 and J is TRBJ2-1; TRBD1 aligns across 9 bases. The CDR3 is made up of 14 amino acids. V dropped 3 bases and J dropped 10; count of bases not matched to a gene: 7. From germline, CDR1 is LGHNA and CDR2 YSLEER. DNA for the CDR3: TGCGCCAGCAGCCATCCGGGACAGGGCCGGGAGCAGTTCTTC. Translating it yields CASSHPGQGREQFF.

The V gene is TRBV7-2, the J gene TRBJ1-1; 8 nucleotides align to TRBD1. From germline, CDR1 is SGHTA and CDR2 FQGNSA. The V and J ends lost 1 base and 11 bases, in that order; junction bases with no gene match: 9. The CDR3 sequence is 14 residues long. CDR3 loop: CASSLEDRASSAFF. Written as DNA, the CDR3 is TGTGCCAGCAGCTTAGAGGACAGGGCCTCTTCGGCTTTCTTT.

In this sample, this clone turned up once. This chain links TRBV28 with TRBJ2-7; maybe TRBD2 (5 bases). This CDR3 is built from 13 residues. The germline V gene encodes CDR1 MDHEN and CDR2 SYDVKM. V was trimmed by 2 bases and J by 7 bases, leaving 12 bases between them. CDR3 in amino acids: CASSLPQGLEQYF. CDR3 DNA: TGTGCCAGCAGTTTACCCCAAGGACTTGAGCAGTACTTC.